The clone carrying this TCR beta chain was observed a single time. This sample is drawn from a study of blood T cell repertoires in COVID-19. At the level of the study: Sites across the United States, Italy and Spain contributed samples from acute and convalescent COVID-19.

Assay: immunoSEQ multiplex PCR; the TCRdb copy retains only in-frame clones and omits some. The table shows just over 300,000 clones, with about nine tenths occurring only once. Germline V gene data show CDR1 as LGHNA and CDR2 as YSLEER. Trimming removed 7 bases at V and 5 bases at J, with 12 bases between. The CDR3 consists of 14 residues. Sequencing was done on a sample of peripheral blood. The sequence derives from a man between 18 and 35 years old with active or convalescent COVID-19. The rearrangement joins TRBV4-3 to TRBJ1-6; weak D call: TRBD1 (6 bases). CDR3 nucleotide sequence: TGCGCCAGCAAAAGGGACATCAATAATTCACCCCTCCACTTT. Translated, it gives CASKRDINNSPLHF.